This is a list of T cell receptor beta chains from one sample in a study of memory CD4+ T cells and cytomegalovirus serostatus. TCRdb's copy holds only in-frame clones and misses some; the assay was immunoSEQ multiplex PCR. The profile shows 35,000 to 50,000 clones, roughly 83% of them singletons. Sequencing was done on a sample of memory CD4+ T cells from blood. The source of these receptors is an adult in good health and CMV-seronegative. Each CDR3 is given without its conserved first and last residue.

j_call v_call cdr3_aa
TRBJ2-1 TRBV7-9 ASSFRAAEQF
TRBJ1-2 TRBV29-1 SVDEGRGGYT
TRBJ2-7 TRBV5-1 ASSLLLDMDEQY
TRBJ1-5 TRBV10-1 ASSQNSNQPQH
TRBJ1-1 TRBV5-6 ASSFGSGEHHTEAF
TRBJ2-2 TRBV2 ASRETSGETGELF
TRBJ1-1 TRBV7-8 ASSLMDSRTEAF
TRBJ2-7 TRBV7-9 ASSRDRGPYEQY
TRBJ1-1 TRBV5-4 ATGFRALNTEAF
TRBJ1-2 TRBV6-6 ASRLQEGGYT
TRBJ1-1 TRBV7-9 ASSLAEAF
TRBJ1-1 TRBV7-8 ASSPATGNTEAF
TRBJ2-1 TRBV5-4 ASIPTGGVVDEQF
TRBJ1-1 TRBV6-1 ASSGQGAVTEAF
TRBJ2-2 TRBV19 ASTKWAAKNTGELF
TRBJ2-3 TRBV14 ASSPRGRWTDTQY